A selection of T cell receptor beta chains follows, all from one sample in a study of human T cells and chemical hapten exposure. TCRdb re-called the RACE reads through MiXCR, storing one row per CDR3 protein. Here the sample spans tens of thousands of distinct CDR3 sequences, 8.5% to 12% being singletons. Sequenced here: whole blood, sampled in connection with sensitization to the hapten diphenylcyclopropenone (DPC). These receptors originate from a woman aged 45-60 years with alopecia areata. Some clones in this sample may be carry-over from other donors' samples. Both conserved end residues are part of each CDR3. A D gene is named only where the DNA matches it firmly. Clone size, where shown, is once, few, many, or a class for clones that have expanded.

NA TRBJ2-1 TRBV20-1 TRBD2 CSAETLSGRSPYNEQFF TGCAGTGCAGAAACCCTTAGCGGGAGAAGCCCCTACAATGAGCAGTTCTTC
few TRBJ1-2 TRBV4-3 TRBD1 CASSQDLGRTGGSGYTF TGCGCCAGCAGCCAAGATTTGGGGAGGACAGGCGGCTCTGGCTACACCTTC
NA TRBJ2-2 TRBV19 NA CASSISFMAGELFF TGTGCCAGTAGTATATCCTTTATGGCCGGGGAGCTGTTTTTT
few TRBJ1-5 TRBV30 NA CAWMAGWGQPQHF TGTGCCTGGATGGCAGGGTGGGGTCAGCCCCAGCATTTT
many TRBJ2-4 TRBV20-1 TRBD2 CSVLASGRLLAKNIQYF TGCAGTGTTCTGGCTAGCGGGAGGCTCCTAGCCAAAAACATTCAGTACTTC
many TRBJ1-2 TRBV20-1 TRBD1 CSASGNRGHGYGYTF TGCAGTGCAAGCGGGAACAGGGGGCACGGCTATGGCTACACCTTC
many TRBJ2-5 TRBV25-1 NA CASSDLRGKETQYF TGTGCCAGCAGTGATTTACGGGGGAAAGAGACCCAGTACTTC
many TRBJ1-6 TRBV18 NA CASSPPAFGSSYNSPLHF TGTGCCAGCTCACCACCGGCTTTCGGGAGCTCCTATAATTCACCCCTCCACTTT
many TRBJ2-1 TRBV20-1 NA CSPFAASSYNEQFF TGCAGTCCCTTTGCGGCTAGCTCCTACAATGAGCAGTTCTTC
many TRBJ1-5 TRBV7-2 TRBD1 CASSPTGVREQPQHF TGTGCCAGCAGCCCGACAGGGGTTCGAGAACAGCCCCAGCATTTT
few TRBJ2-3 TRBV20-1 TRBD2 CSAEGFAGVTDTQYF TGCAGTGCCGAGGGGTTTGCGGGGGTCACAGATACGCAGTATTTT
NA TRBJ1-2 TRBV3-1 NA CASSQERNYGYTF TGTGCCAGCAGCCAAGAACGGAACTATGGCTACACCTTC
many TRBJ2-1 TRBV28 NA CASSLSQARYNEQFF TGTGCCAGCAGTTTATCACAGGCACGATACAATGAGCAGTTCTTC
many TRBJ1-2 TRBV12-3/TRBV12-4 NA CASSIGQRVFLYGYTF TGTGCCAGCAGCATAGGACAGCGGGTGTTCCTCTATGGCTACACCTTC
many TRBJ2-3 TRBV4-3 NA CASSQERRFSTDTQYF TGCGCCAGCAGCCAAGAACGCAGGTTCAGCACAGATACGCAGTATTTT
many TRBJ2-7 TRBV5-1 NA CASSLEREQYF TGCGCCAGCAGCTTGGAAAGGGAGCAGTACTTC
few TRBJ1-4 TRBV28 TRBD1 CASSFSAQGAREKLFF TGTGCCAGCAGTTTTTCAGCGCAGGGGGCCCGGGAAAAACTGTTTTTT
NA TRBJ2-1 TRBV12-3/TRBV12-4 TRBD2 CASSSSGRARGEQFF TGTGCCAGCAGTTCTAGCGGGAGGGCCCGTGGTGAGCAGTTCTTC
NA TRBJ1-6 TRBV6-5 NA CASSYSIGGVKSPLHF TGTGCCAGCAGTTACTCGATAGGGGGGGTTAAATCACCCCTCCACTTT
many TRBJ2-1 TRBV12-3/TRBV12-4 TRBD1 CASSPRGQGGNEQFF TGTGCCAGCAGTCCCAGGGGACAGGGGGGAAATGAGCAGTTCTTC
few TRBJ2-5 TRBV11-2 NA CASSSQGRDSRTQYF TGTGCCAGCAGCTCCCAAGGACGGGACTCGCGGACCCAGTACTTC
many TRBJ2-7 TRBV4-2 NA CASSQDLVRGQDEQYF TGTGCCAGCAGCCAAGATTTGGTCAGGGGTCAGGACGAGCAGTACTTC
many TRBJ1-3 TRBV5-1 NA CASSVDGLSGNTIYF TGCGCCAGCAGCGTGGACGGCCTCTCTGGAAACACCATATATTTT
many TRBJ2-7 TRBV28 NA CASSTPGRSYEQYF TGTGCCAGCAGTACGCCGGGACGGTCCTACGAGCAGTACTTC
few TRBJ1-5 TRBV4-1 NA CASSRAAGGGGLDYNQPQHF TGCGCCAGCAGCCGGGCCGCCGGCGGTGGAGGGCTAGACTACAATCAGCCCCAGCATTTT
NA TRBJ2-7 TRBV28 TRBD2 CASTLSGSYEQYF TGTGCCAGCACCCTTAGCGGGAGCTACGAGCAGTACTTC
many TRBJ2-7 TRBV20-1 NA CSARGLPYEQYF TGCAGTGCTAGGGGGCTTCCCTACGAGCAGTACTTC
many TRBJ2-1 TRBV29-1 TRBD1 CTSRDRDRYNEQFF TGCACCTCACGCGACCGGGACAGGTACAATGAGCAGTTCTTC
NA TRBJ1-1 TRBV12-3/TRBV12-4 TRBD1 CASRPRGDTEAFF TGTGCCAGCAGGCCCAGGGGGGACACTGAAGCTTTCTTT
NA TRBJ2-1 TRBV11-2 NA CASSPWPGRSSYNEQFF TGTGCCAGCAGCCCGTGGCCAGGGCGGTCTAGTTACAATGAGCAGTTCTTC
NA TRBJ1-4 TRBV20-1 NA CSARVAGEGEKLFF TGCAGTGCTAGAGTGGCAGGGGAGGGAGAAAAACTGTTTTTT
many TRBJ2-6 TRBV27 NA CASSFQYRARASGANVLTF TGTGCCAGCAGTTTCCAATACAGGGCCAGAGCCTCTGGGGCCAACGTCCTGACTTTC